One and the same sample provided the 2 T cell receptor beta chains below, sequenced in a study of cytomegalovirus exposure and HLA in healthy donors (dated by TCRdb to about 2017). The library was built by means of the immunoSEQ multiplex PCR assay. The multiplex PCR relied on a mix of 60 forward primers for TCR Vbeta segments and 13 reverse primers for TCR Jbeta segments. In its TCRdb copy, this immuneACCESS table keeps in-frame sequences only and misses some clones. Where compared with another copy, unresolved V genes explain less than half of these, and the others have no known cause. Across this sample there are under 200,000 clones, with around 68% seen only once. 2.5% to 3.5% of the sample is in the top ten clones. What was sequenced was PBMCs. Receptors originate from a woman aged 40 to 50 in good health and CMV-seropositive.

This rearrangement joins TRBV15 to TRBJ1-4; D unclear. Germline loops: CDR1 LNHNV, CDR2 YYDKDF (reference sequence). Trimming took off 4 bases at V and 8 bases at J, with 11 bases between the two ends. This CDR3 contains 13 residues. The CDR3 here is CATSKQASEKLFF. The CDR3 coding sequence is TGTGCCACCAGCAAGCAGGCAAGCGAAAAACTGTTTTTT.

The CDR3 is CASSLAAEDYEQYF. The DNA for the CDR3 is TGTGCCAGCAGCTTAGCGGCCGAGGACTACGAGCAGTACTTC. The rearrangement uses TRBV7-2 and TRBJ2-7, with D unresolved. V lost 0 bases to trimming and J lost 3 bases, with 9 bases between them. The CDR3 totals 14 residues. Germline V lookup: CDR1 SGHTA, CDR2 FQGNSA.